This T cell receptor beta chain emerged from a study of shared clonotypes between healthy human individuals. Authors' analysis steps: There were no quality scores in the junction-only immunoSEQ sequences, so filtering differed. The method was immunoSEQ multiplex PCR; TCRdb's version includes in-frame clones alone and lacks a portion of them. V, J and clone size were drawn from that table, and D and trimming were deduced from the DNA. The repertoire consists of around 1.9 million clones, with about 92% occurring once and the leading ten covering more than 1.5%. Note on this clone: This specimen includes other DNA sequences encoding the same CDR3.

CD45RO negativity and positive selection for CCR7 defined naive CD8 cells, a population that excluded terminally differentiated effector memory CD45RA+ cells. Each of the donors was a healthy adult who was HIV-negative and had not had a recent acute infection or vaccination. The CDR3 length is 14 residues. The V gene lost 0 bases and the J gene lost 2 bases, with 10 bases spanning the gap. CDR1 SQVTM and CDR2 ANQGSEA come from the germline V gene. Sequencing was performed on naive CD8+ T cells from PBMCs. J is TRBJ2-5 and V is TRBV29-1, with D possibly TRBD2 on 6 matching bases. The sequence derives from a man aged 18 to 35 in good health. Some clones in this sample may be carry-over from other donors' samples. The CDR3 loop is CSVEDRGGQETQYF. For the CDR3, the DNA is TGCAGCGTTGAAGATCGTGGGGGGCAAGAGACCCAGTACTTC.